This T cell receptor (beta chain) was retrieved from a study of regulatory T cells in long-lasting Graves disease. Germline-derived CDR1 and CDR2 are SGHRS and YFSETQ. The CDR3 runs to 15 residues. The V and J ends lost 2 bases and 3 bases, in that order; junction bases with no gene match: 1. This clonotype was counted many times. The time point is: newly diagnosed GD, antithyroid drugs for less than 3 months. PBMC-extracted RNA yielded the TCR library. CDR3 regions were amplified by Arm-PCR using iRepertoire HTBI primers to build TCR beta libraries. TCRdb recomputed calls from the multiplex PCR reads with MiXCR, one row per CDR3 protein. This repertoire shows about 200,000 distinct CDR3 sequences, around 20% found once; its top ten account for approximately 20%.

This receptor was obtained from a female donor with Graves disease. The sample consisted of peripheral blood mononuclear cells (PBMCs), taken at new diagnosis, from a patient treated with antithyroid drugs. This chain connects TRBV5-1 to TRBJ2-1; 11 positions agree with TRBD2. The CDR3 region is CASSLTSGSYNEQFF. The CDR3 nucleotides read TGCGCCAGCAGCTTAACTAGCGGGAGCTACAATGAGCAGTTCTTC. The whole variable domain, filled in from reference TRBV5-1 and TRBJ2-1, reads KAGVTQTPRYLIKTRGQQVTLSCSPISGHRSVSWYQQTPGQGLQFLFEYFSETQRNKGNFPGRFSGRQFSNSRSEMNVSTLELGDSALYLCASSLTSGSYNEQFFGPGTRLTVL.